The clone carrying this T cell receptor beta chain showed up many times. Antigen: not known. TCR beta CDR3 sequences were amplified from RNA transcripts. HTBI primers were the set used in a first-round RT-PCR of the TCR CDR3. One entry per CDR3 protein, called by TCRdb with MiXCR from the multiplex PCR reads. The sample lists some 560,000 distinct CDR3 sequences; approximately 14% were seen once. Fresh peripheral blood, about 10 ml of it, supplied the PBMCs. These data originate in a study of T cells in Graves' hyperthyroidism and ophthalmopathy. Trimming took 5 bases from V and 3 from J, leaving 14 bases between them. The CDR3 covers 15 residues. Germline V lookup: CDR1 MDHEN, CDR2 SYDVKM. Overall study results and limits: A 13 V-J signature model discriminated ophthalmopathy versus stable hyperthyroidism.

The sequenced material came from blood. This TCR was sampled from a woman in her 40s with Graves' hyperthyroidism. This sequence joins TRBV28 and TRBJ1-5; D is possibly TRBD1 (6 bases). The CDR3 is CASSRPTGYNQPQHF. CDR3 DNA: TGTGCCAGCAGTCGACCGACAGGTTACAATCAGCCCCAGCATTTT.